Sequencing of this TCR beta chain was carried out in a study of a mutant IDH1 vaccine in newly diagnosed glioma. The overall study: Antecedent treatment encompassed radiotherapy, temozolomide, or their combination; the majority received both. Study-wide results and limits: Pseudoprogression showed no apparent link to changes in top peripheral T cell clonotypes. Researchers report vaccine-induced immune responses in 93.3% of patients.

A remark on this clone: Its cognate antigen is unknown.

Time point meaning: baseline, week 1 (first vaccination visit). Treatment of the sample: pre-vaccination baseline after standard-of-care therapy. Germline CDR1 is SEHNR and CDR2 is FQNEAQ (reference sequence). V was pared by 2 bases and J by 3 bases, with 8 bases of the junction left unmatched. CDR3 length: 16 residues. The method was immunoSEQ multiplex PCR; TCRdb's version includes in-frame clones alone and lacks a portion of them. The sample carries about 70,000 clones, 80% to 90% recorded once. This rearrangement joins TRBV7-9 to TRBJ2-7, with 9 bases lining up with TRBD2. The sequences come from peripheral blood mononuclear cells (PBMCs), collected from a glioma patient treated with radiotherapy, temozolomide or both. This clonotype originated in a woman aged 18 to 35 with glioma. Some clones in this sample may be carry-over from other donors' samples. CDR3 in DNA: TGTGCCAGCAGCTTACTCGCGGGGGGGGCCCGCTACGAGCAGTACTTC. Its translation is CASSLLAGGARYEQYF.